Described below is a single T cell receptor (beta chain) sequence and its context. Trimming stripped 4 bases from V and 7 bases from J, with 11 bases between. CDR3 length: 12 residues. Germline loops: CDR1 SGHRS, CDR2 YFSETQ. This sample was included in a study of T cells in Graves' hyperthyroidism and ophthalmopathy. The investigators amplified TCR beta CDR3 regions from RNA transcripts. An initial round of RT-PCR targeting the TCR CDR3 relied on the HTBI primer set. TCRdb fed the multiplex PCR reads into MiXCR, producing one record per CDR3 protein. The data hold around 400,000 distinct CDR3 sequences, with around a sixth observed a single time.

The TCR was taken from a woman aged 18-35 years with Graves' hyperthyroidism that later progressed to Graves' ophthalmopathy. The material sequenced was blood. The chain combines TRBV5-1 with TRBJ1-1; D might be TRBD1 (5 bases). The CDR3 region is CASSRGTYEAFF. The CDR3 nucleotides read TGCGCCAGCAGCCGTGGGACCTATGAAGCTTTCTTT.